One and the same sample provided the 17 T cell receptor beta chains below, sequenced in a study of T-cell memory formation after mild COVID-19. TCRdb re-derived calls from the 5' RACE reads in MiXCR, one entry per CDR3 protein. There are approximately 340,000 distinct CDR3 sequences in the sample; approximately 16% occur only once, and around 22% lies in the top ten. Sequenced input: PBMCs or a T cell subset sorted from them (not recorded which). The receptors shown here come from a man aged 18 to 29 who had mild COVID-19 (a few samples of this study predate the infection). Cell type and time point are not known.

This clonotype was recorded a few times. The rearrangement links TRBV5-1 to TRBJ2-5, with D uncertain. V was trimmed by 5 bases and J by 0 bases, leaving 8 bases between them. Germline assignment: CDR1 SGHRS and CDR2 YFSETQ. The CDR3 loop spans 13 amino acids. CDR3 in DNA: TGCGCCAGCAGGGAAGAGAACCAAGAGACCCAGTACTTC. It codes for CASREENQETQYF.

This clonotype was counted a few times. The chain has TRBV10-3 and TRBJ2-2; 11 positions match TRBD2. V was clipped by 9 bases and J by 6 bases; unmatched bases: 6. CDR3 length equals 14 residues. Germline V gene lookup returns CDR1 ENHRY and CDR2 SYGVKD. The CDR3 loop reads CAIASGGPAGELFF. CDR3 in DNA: TGTGCCATTGCTAGCGGGGGGCCGGCCGGGGAGCTGTTTTTT.

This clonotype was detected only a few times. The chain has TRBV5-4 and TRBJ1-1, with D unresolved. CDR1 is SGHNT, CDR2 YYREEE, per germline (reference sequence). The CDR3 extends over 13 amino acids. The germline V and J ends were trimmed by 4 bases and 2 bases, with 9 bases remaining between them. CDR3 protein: CASSGRSNTEAFF. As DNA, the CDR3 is TGTGCCAGCAGCGGACGGTCAAACACTGAAGCTTTCTTT.

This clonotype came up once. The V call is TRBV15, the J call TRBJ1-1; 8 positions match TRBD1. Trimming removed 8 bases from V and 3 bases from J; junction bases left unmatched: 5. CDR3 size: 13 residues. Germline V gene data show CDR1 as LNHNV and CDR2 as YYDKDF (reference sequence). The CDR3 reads CATRTGSDTEAFF. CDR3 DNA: TGTGCCACCCGGACAGGGTCCGACACTGAAGCTTTCTTT.

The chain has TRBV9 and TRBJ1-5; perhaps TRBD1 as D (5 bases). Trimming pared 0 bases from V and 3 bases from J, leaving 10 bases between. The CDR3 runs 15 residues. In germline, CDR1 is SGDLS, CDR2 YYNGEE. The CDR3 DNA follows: TGTGCCAGCAGCGTAGGGGGCTTAGACAATCAGCCCCAGCATTTT. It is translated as CASSVGGLDNQPQHF.

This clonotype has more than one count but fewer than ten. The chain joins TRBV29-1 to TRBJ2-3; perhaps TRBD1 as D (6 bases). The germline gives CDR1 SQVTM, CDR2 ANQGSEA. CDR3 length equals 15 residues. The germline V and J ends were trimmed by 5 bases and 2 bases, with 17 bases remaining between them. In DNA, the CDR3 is TGCAGCGTTTATTCTCCGGGACACTCCACAGATACGCAGTATTTT. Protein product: CSVYSPGHSTDTQYF.

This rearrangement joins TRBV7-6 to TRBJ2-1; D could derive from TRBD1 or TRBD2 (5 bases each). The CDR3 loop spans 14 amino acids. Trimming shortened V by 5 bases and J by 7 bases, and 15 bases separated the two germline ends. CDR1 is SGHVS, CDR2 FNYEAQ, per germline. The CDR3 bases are TGTGCCAGCAGCCCCGGGACGGCCAAAAATGAGCAGTTCTTC. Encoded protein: CASSPGTAKNEQFF.

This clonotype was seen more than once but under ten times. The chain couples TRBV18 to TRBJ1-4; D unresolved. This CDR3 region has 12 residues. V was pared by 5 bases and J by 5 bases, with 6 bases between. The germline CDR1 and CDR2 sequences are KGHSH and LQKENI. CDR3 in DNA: TGTGCCAGCTCAGGGCCCAATGAAAAACTGTTTTTT. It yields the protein CASSGPNEKLFF.

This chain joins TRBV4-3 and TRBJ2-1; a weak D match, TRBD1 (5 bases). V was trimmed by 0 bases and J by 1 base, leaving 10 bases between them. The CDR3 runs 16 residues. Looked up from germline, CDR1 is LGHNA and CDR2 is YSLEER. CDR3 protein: CASSQEVAGSYNEQFF. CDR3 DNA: TGCGCCAGCAGCCAAGAGGTGGCAGGGTCCTACAATGAGCAGTTCTTC.

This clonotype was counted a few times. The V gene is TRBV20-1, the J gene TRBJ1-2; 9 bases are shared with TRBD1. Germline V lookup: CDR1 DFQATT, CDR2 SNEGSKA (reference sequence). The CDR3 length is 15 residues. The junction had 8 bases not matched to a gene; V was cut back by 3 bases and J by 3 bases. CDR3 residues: CSARPGQGLYYGYTF. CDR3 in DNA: TGCAGTGCTAGGCCGGGACAGGGACTCTACTATGGCTACACCTTC.

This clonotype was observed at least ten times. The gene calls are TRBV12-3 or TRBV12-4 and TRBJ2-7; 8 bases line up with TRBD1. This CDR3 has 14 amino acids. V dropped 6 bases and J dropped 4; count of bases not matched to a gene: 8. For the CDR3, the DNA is TGTGCCAGCAGCACCGGGACAGGTTTTTACGAGCAGTACTTC. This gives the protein CASSTGTGFYEQYF.

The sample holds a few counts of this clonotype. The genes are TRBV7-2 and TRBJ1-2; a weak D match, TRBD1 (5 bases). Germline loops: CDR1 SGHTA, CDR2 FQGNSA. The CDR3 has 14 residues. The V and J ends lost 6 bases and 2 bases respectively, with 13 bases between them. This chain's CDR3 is CASSWGVANYGYTF. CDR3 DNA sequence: TGTGCCAGCAGTTGGGGGGTAGCCAACTATGGCTACACCTTC. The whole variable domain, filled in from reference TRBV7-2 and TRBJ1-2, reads GAGVSQSPSNKVTEKGKDVELRCDPISGHTALYWYRQSLGQGLEFLIYFQGNSAPDKSGLPSDRFSAERTGGSVSTLTIQRTQQEDSAVYLCASSWGVANYGYTFGSGTRLTVV.

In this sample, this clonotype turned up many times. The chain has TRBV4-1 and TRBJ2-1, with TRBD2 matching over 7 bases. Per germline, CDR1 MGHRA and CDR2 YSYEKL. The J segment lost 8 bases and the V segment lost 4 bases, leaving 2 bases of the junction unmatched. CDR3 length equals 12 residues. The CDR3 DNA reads TGCGCCAGCAGCCCCAGCGGGGATGAGCAGTTCTTC. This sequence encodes CASSPSGDEQFF.

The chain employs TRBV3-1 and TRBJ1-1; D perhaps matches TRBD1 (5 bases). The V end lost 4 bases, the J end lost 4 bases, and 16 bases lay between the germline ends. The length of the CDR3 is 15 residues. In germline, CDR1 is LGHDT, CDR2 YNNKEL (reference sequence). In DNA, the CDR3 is TGTGCCAGCAGCCCCCTGGGGGAGTGGCCCACTGAAGCTTTCTTT. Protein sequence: CASSPLGEWPTEAFF.

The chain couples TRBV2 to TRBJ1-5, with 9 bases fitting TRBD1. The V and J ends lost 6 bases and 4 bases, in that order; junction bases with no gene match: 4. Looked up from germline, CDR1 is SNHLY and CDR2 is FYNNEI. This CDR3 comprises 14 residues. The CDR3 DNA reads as TGTGCCAGCAGAGCCGGGACAGGGAATCAGCCCCAGCATTTT. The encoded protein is CASRAGTGNQPQHF.

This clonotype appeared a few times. The CDR3 loop is CASSGTGESPLHF. Here the CDR3 DNA reads TGTGCCAGCAGTGGGACAGGGGAATCACCCCTCCACTTT. V is TRBV2 and J is TRBJ1-6; TRBD1 matches at 9 bases. The CDR3 is 13 amino acids. CDR1 and CDR2 (germline): SNHLY, FYNNEI. Trimming removed 4 bases from V and 10 bases from J; junction bases left unmatched: 2.

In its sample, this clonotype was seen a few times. In nucleotides, the CDR3 is TGTGCCAGCAGCTTATGGGGGAGCGGAAACACCATATATTTT. Translation gives CASSLWGSGNTIYF. The chain links TRBV7-2 to TRBJ1-3; possible D gene TRBD1, 5 bases. Trimming shortened V by 2 bases and J by 4 bases, and 9 bases separated the two germline ends. Germline assignment: CDR1 SGHTA and CDR2 FQGNSA. This CDR3 spans 14 amino acids.